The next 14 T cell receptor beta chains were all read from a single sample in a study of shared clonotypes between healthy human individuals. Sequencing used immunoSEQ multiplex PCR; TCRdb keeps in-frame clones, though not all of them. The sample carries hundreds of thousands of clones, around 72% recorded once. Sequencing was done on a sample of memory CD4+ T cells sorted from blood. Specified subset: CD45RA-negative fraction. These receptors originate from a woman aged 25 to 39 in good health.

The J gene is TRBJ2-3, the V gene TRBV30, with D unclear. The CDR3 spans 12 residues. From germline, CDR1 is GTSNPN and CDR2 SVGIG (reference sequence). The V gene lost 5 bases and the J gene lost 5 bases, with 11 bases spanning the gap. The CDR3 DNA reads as TGTGCCTGGGGAAACCGACTAGATACGCAGTATTTT. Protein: CAWGNRLDTQYF.

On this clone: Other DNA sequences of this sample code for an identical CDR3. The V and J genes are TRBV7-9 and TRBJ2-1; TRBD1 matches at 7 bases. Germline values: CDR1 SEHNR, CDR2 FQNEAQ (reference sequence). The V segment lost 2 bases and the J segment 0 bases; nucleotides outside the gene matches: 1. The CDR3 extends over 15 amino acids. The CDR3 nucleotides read TGTGCCAGCAGCTTAACAGGGGTCTCCTACAATGAGCAGTTCTTC. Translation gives CASSLTGVSYNEQFF.

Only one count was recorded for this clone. CDR3 sequence (DNA): TGTGCCAGCAGCTTAGCTTCCCCACCGAATGAGCAGTTCTTC. It yields the protein CASSLASPPNEQFF. The chain is built from TRBV7-8 and TRBJ2-1; D is unclear. V was cut by 0 bases and J by 7 bases, with 10 bases left in between. Per the germline V gene, CDR1 is SGHVS and CDR2 is FQNEAQ. CDR3 length equals 14 residues.

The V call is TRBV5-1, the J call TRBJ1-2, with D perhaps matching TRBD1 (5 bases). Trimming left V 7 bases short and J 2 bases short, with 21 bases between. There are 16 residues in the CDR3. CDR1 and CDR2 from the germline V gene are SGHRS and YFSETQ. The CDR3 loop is CASAPDSRASNYGYTF. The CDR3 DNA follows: TGCGCCAGCGCCCCAGACAGCAGAGCTTCGAACTATGGCTACACCTTC.

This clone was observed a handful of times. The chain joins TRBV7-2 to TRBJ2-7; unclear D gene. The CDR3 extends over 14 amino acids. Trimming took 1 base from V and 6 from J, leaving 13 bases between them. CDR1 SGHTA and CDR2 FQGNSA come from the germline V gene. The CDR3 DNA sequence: TGTGCCAGCAGCTTAGACGCCACCCGGCGCGAGCAGTACTTC. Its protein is CASSLDATRREQYF.

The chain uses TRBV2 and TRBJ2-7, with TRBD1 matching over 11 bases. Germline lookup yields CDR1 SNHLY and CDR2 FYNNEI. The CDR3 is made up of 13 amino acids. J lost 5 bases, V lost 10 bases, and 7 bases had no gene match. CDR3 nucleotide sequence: TGTGCCAATTCGGACAGGGGGCCGCACGAGCAGTACTTC. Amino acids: CANSDRGPHEQYF.

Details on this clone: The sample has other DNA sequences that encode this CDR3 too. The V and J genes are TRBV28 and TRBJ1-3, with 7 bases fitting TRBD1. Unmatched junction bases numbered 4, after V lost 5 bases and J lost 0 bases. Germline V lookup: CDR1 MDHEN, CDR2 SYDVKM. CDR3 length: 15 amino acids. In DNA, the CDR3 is TGTGCCAGCAGTCCCCGGACAGGCTCTGGAAACACCATATATTTT. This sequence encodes CASSPRTGSGNTIYF.

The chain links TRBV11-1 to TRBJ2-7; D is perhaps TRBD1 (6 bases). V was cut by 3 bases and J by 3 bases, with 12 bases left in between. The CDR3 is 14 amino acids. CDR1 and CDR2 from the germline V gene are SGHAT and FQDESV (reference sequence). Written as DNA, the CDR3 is TGTGCCAGCAGCTTGAAGGGACACAACTACGAGCAGTACTTC. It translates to CASSLKGHNYEQYF.

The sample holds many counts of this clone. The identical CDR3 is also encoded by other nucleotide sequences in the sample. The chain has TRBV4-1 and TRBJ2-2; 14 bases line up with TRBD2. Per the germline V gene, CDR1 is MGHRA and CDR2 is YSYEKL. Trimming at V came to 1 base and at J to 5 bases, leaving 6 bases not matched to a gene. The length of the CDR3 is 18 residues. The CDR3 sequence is CASSQGGLAGVGTGELFF. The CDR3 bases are TGCGCCAGCAGCCAAGGGGGACTAGCGGGAGTAGGTACCGGGGAGCTGTTTTTT.

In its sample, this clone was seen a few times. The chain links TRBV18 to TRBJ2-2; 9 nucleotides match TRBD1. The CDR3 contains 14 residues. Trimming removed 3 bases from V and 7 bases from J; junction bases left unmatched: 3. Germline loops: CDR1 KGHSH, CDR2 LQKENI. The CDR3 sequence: CASSPGQGHGELFF. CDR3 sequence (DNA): TGTGCCAGCTCACCGGGACAGGGTCACGGGGAGCTGTTTTTT. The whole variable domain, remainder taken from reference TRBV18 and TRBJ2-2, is NAGVMQNPRHLVRRRGQEARLRCSPMKGHSHVYWYRQLPEEGLKFMVYLQKENIIDESGMPKERFSAEFPKEGPSILRIQQVVRGDSAAYFCASSPGQGHGELFFGEGSRLTVL.

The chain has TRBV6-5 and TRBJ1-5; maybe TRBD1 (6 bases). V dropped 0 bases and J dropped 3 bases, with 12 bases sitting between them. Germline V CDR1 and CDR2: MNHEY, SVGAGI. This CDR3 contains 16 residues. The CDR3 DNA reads TGTGCCAGCAGTTACTCGACGCAGGGGACCAATCAGCCCCAGCATTTT. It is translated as CASSYSTQGTNQPQHF.

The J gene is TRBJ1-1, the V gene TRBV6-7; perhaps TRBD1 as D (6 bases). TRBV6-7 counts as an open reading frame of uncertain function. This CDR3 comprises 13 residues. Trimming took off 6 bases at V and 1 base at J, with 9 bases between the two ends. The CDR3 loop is CASRLQGNTEAFF. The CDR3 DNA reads TGTGCCAGCAGACTACAGGGGAACACTGAAGCTTTCTTT.

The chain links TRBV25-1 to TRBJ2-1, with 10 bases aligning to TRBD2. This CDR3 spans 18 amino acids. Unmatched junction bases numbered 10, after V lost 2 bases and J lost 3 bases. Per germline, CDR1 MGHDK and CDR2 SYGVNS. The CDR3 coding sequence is TGTGCCAGCAGTGAAGTGGAGGGGACTAGCGATTACTACAATGAGCAGTTCTTC. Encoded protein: CASSEVEGTSDYYNEQFF.

DNA of the CDR3: TGTGCCAGCAGTTTTTTTAGCGGGAGGAGGGCTTACAATGAGCAGTTCTTC. It codes for CASSFFSGRRAYNEQFF. The rearrangement joins TRBV28 to TRBJ2-1; 10 nucleotides line up with TRBD2. Trimming removed 3 bases from V and 4 bases from J; junction bases left unmatched: 9. Germline-derived CDR1 and CDR2 are MDHEN and SYDVKM. The CDR3 has 17 amino acids. Using reference TRBV28 and TRBJ2-1 for the parts outside the CDR3, the full variable domain is DVKVTQSSRYLVKRTGEKVFLECVQDMDHENMFWYRQDPGLGLRLIYFSYDVKMKEKGDIPEGYSVSREKKERFSLILESASTNQTSMYLCASSFFSGRRAYNEQFFGPGTRLTVL.